A selection of T cell receptor beta chains follows, all from one sample in a study of cytomegalovirus exposure and HLA in healthy donors. Assay used: immunoSEQ multiplex PCR; TCRdb lists only in-frame clones, some missing. This sample has over 65,000 clones, with about 79% found just once. The sequencing sample was made of PBMCs. The source is a man between 60 and 75 years old in good health and CMV-seropositive. Both conserved end residues are part of each CDR3. The order of the fields is D gene, V gene, clone size, J gene, CDR3 protein, CDR3 DNA. A D gene is named only where the DNA matches it firmly. Where a row states a size, it is once, few, many or the class of an expanded clone; other rows omit it.

>TRBD1|TRBV6-5|-|TRBJ1-1
CASSSRQGSSTEAFF
TGTGCCAGCAGCTCTAGACAGGGAAGTAGCACTGAAGCTTTCTTT
>TRBD2|TRBV11-3|-|TRBJ2-7
CASSTGLAGPYEQYF
TGTGCCAGCAGCACCGGACTAGCGGGGCCCTACGAGCAGTACTTC
>TRBD1|TRBV6-4|-|TRBJ2-3
CASKGQSPTDTQYF
TGTGCCAGCAAGGGACAGTCTCCCACAGATACGCAGTATTTT
>TRBD1|TRBV5-1|-|TRBJ2-1
CASSTTGDTYNEQFF
TGCGCCAGCAGCACGACAGGGGATACTTACAATGAGCAGTTCTTC
>TRBD1|TRBV2|-|TRBJ2-7
CASRRDRGNEQYF
TGTGCCAGCAGGCGGGACAGGGGAAACGAGCAGTACTTC
>TRBD1|TRBV7-9|-|TRBJ2-3
CASSLGTGVGDTQYF
TGTGCCAGCAGCTTAGGGACAGGGGTAGGAGATACGCAGTATTTT
>-|TRBV11-3|-|TRBJ2-5
CASSLRGTQYF
TGTGCCAGCAGCTTAAGAGGAACCCAGTACTTC
>TRBD1|TRBV19|-|TRBJ1-2
CASTTGTGWRYGYTF
TGTGCCAGTACTACCGGGACAGGGTGGAGGTATGGCTACACCTTC
>TRBD1|TRBV4-1|few|TRBJ1-6
CASSQILDSTGTNSPLHF
TGCGCCAGCAGCCAGATCCTAGACTCGACAGGGACAAATTCACCCCTCCACTTT
>TRBD1|TRBV5-6|-|TRBJ1-4
CASSPTGVNSESFF
TGTGCCAGCAGCCCAACAGGGGTAAACAGCGAGAGTTTTTTT
>-|TRBV5-1|once|TRBJ2-5
CASRQEQETQYF
TGCGCCAGCAGACAGGAGCAAGAGACCCAGTACTTC
>-|TRBV23-1|-|TRBJ1-6
CASSPGGLPSYNSPLHF
TGCGCCAGCAGTCCCGGGGGGCTACCCTCCTATAATTCACCCCTCCACTTT
>-|TRBV29-1|-|TRBJ2-2
CSVEDRNWELFF
TGCAGCGTTGAGGACAGAAATTGGGAGCTGTTTTTT
>-|TRBV7-2|-|TRBJ2-6
CASSLAKGVAGYSSGANVLTF
TGTGCCAGCAGCTTAGCCAAGGGAGTGGCAGGCTACTCCTCTGGGGCCAACGTCCTGACTTTC
>-|TRBV19|-|TRBJ2-3
CASSMNSPGEDTQYF
TGTGCCAGTAGTATGAATAGCCCCGGGGAGGATACGCAGTATTTT
>TRBD1|TRBV7-7|-|TRBJ2-3
CASSPGQGARDTQYF
TGTGCTAGCAGCCCAGGACAGGGGGCAAGGGATACGCAGTATTTT
>TRBD1|TRBV6-6|once|TRBJ2-5
CASSRGTGGRETQYF
TGTGCCAGCAGCCGGGGAACAGGGGGCAGGGAGACCCAGTACTTC
>TRBD2|TRBV9|-|TRBJ2-3
CASSPLAGKVDTQYF
TGTGCCAGCAGCCCATTAGCGGGGAAGGTTGATACGCAGTATTTT
>TRBD1|TRBV4-1|-|TRBJ2-6
CASSHRTGSVSGANVLTF
TGCGCCAGCAGCCACCGGACAGGGAGTGTCTCTGGGGCCAACGTCCTGACTTTC
>-|TRBV11-3|-|TRBJ1-1
CASSVRQFSNTEAFF
TGTGCCAGCAGCGTACGACAGTTTTCCAACACTGAAGCTTTCTTT
>-|TRBV11-3|-|TRBJ2-1
CASSYAGFEQFF
TGTGCCAGCAGCTACGCGGGATTTGAGCAGTTCTTC
>TRBD2|TRBV7-2|once|TRBJ2-1
CASSLEGTKYNEQFF
TGTGCCAGCAGCTTAGAAGGGACTAAATACAATGAGCAGTTCTTC
>TRBD2|TRBV5-6|few|TRBJ2-2
CASSSSLAGSSGTGELFF
TGTGCCAGCAGCTCCTCACTAGCGGGGAGCTCTGGAACCGGGGAGCTGTTTTTT
>TRBD2|TRBV7-9|-|TRBJ2-1
CASSGTSGPYNEQFF
TGTGCCAGCAGCGGGACTAGCGGTCCCTACAATGAGCAGTTCTTC
>-|TRBV19|-|TRBJ1-1
CASSGDFYSGEAFF
TGTGCCAGTAGTGGGGACTTTTACTCAGGTGAAGCTTTCTTT
>-|TRBV5-1|-|TRBJ1-3
CASSLALTGGNTIYF
TGCGCCAGCAGCTTGGCCCTGACAGGTGGAAACACCATATATTTT
>TRBD1|TRBV5-6|-|TRBJ2-5
CASSFGDRGGETQYF
TGTGCCAGCAGCTTTGGGGACAGGGGGGGAGAGACCCAGTACTTC
>TRBD1|TRBV10-3|few|TRBJ1-1
CAISPQGARTEAFF
TGTGCCATCAGTCCTCAGGGGGCACGCACTGAAGCTTTCTTT
>-|TRBV4-1|few|TRBJ1-5
CASSQQGNQPQHF
TGCGCCAGCAGCCAACAGGGAAATCAGCCCCAGCATTTT
>TRBD2|TRBV6-1|once|TRBJ2-3
CASRTLAGSTDTQYF
TGTGCCAGCAGGACCCTAGCGGGAAGCACAGATACGCAGTATTTT
>-|TRBV13|once|TRBJ2-7
CASSLAQGSEQYF
TGTGCCAGCAGCTTAGCTCAGGGGTCCGAGCAGTACTTC
>TRBD1|TRBV7-9|-|TRBJ2-7
CASSHRDRSYEQYF
TGTGCCAGCAGCCATAGGGACAGATCCTACGAGCAGTACTTC
>TRBD2|TRBV4-1|-|TRBJ2-5
CASSQSLAGAAQETQYF
TGCGCCAGCAGCCAATCACTAGCGGGAGCAGCACAAGAGACCCAGTACTTC
>TRBD2|TRBV6-5|-|TRBJ2-3
CASASGGAADTQYF
TGTGCCAGCGCTAGCGGGGGGGCGGCAGATACGCAGTATTTT
>-|TRBV7-8|-|TRBJ2-1
CASSLEAGASLYNEQFF
TGTGCCAGCAGCTTAGAAGCAGGGGCATCTCTCTACAATGAGCAGTTCTTC
>-|TRBV7-7|-|TRBJ1-1
CASSPFPGVNTEAFF
TGTGCTAGCAGCCCCTTTCCAGGGGTGAACACTGAAGCTTTCTTT
>-|TRBV28|-|TRBJ2-7
CATQGIVKNEQYF
TGTGCCACCCAGGGGATAGTCAAGAACGAGCAGTACTTC
>TRBD1|TRBV5-1|-|TRBJ2-1
CASSSDRSSYNEQFF
TGCGCCAGCAGCTCGGACAGGAGCTCCTACAATGAGCAGTTCTTC
>-|TRBV6-5|-|TRBJ2-1
CASSPTGWDNEQFF
TGTGCCAGCAGTCCGACTGGTTGGGACAATGAGCAGTTCTTC
>-|TRBV20-1|-|TRBJ2-3
CSASRTDTQYF
TGCAGTGCTAGTAGAACAGATACGCAGTATTTT
>TRBD1|TRBV28|-|TRBJ1-2
CASSLDSGQGFGGYTF
TGTGCCAGCAGTTTAGACTCGGGACAGGGGTTCGGGGGCTACACCTTC
>-|TRBV29-1|-|TRBJ1-1
CSVERGGRSMNTEAFF
TGCAGCGTTGAAAGGGGGGGTCGGTCCATGAACACTGAAGCTTTCTTT
>-|TRBV19|once|TRBJ2-7
CASSPNRRAGEQYF
TGTGCCAGTAGTCCCAATCGACGGGCGGGAGAGCAGTACTTC
>TRBD1|TRBV29-1|-|TRBJ1-5
CSVVPGGNQPQHF
TGCAGCGTTGTTCCAGGGGGAAATCAGCCCCAGCATTTT
>-|TRBV5-1|few|TRBJ2-1
CASSSTGTSYNEQFF
TGCGCCAGCAGCTCGACAGGTACCTCCTACAATGAGCAGTTCTTC
>TRBD1|TRBV5-8|-|TRBJ1-1
CASSDPGTGAGVFF
TGTGCCAGCAGCGATCCCGGGACAGGGGCTGGAGTTTTCTTT
>TRBD1|TRBV7-9|-|TRBJ2-7
CSSSASVGTGASSSYEQYF
TGTTCCAGCAGCGCCTCTGTAGGGACAGGGGCCTCGAGCTCCTACGAGCAGTACTTC
>-|TRBV11-2|-|TRBJ1-4
CASRLSDSNYEKLFF
TGTGCCAGCAGACTGTCAGACTCTAATTACGAAAAACTGTTTTTT
>TRBD1|TRBV11-3|-|TRBJ1-1
CASSLESILKDRGDTEAFF
TGTGCCAGCAGCTTAGAATCTATACTAAAAGACAGGGGAGATACTGAAGCTTTCTTT